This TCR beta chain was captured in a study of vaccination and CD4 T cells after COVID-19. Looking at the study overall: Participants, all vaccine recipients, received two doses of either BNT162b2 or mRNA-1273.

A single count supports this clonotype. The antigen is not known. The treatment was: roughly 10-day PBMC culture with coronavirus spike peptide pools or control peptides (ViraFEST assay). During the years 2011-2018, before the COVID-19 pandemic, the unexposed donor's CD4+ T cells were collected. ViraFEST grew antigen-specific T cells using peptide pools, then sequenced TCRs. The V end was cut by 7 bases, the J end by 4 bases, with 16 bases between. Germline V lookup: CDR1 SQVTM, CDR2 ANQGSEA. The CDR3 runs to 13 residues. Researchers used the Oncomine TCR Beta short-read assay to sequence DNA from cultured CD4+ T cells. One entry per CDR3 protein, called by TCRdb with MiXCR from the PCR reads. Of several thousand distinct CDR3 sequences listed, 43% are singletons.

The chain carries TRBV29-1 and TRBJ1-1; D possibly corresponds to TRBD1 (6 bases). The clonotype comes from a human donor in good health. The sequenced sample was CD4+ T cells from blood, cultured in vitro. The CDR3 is CSAEIRGGTEAFF. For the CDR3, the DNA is TGCAGCGCCGAGATCAGGGGCGGCACTGAAGCTTTCTTT. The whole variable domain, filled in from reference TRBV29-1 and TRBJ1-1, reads SAVISQKPSRDICQRGTSLTIQCQVDSQVTMMFWYRQQPGQSLTLIATANQGSEATYESGFVIDKFPISRPNLTFSTLTVSNMSPEDSSIYLCSAEIRGGTEAFFGQGTRLTVV.